The 29 T cell receptor beta chains reported below all come from one sample, sequenced in a study of T cell repertoires in cytomegalovirus infection. What these receptors recognize is not known. TCRdb reanalysed the reads using MiXCR and keeps one entry per CDR3 protein. The sample consists of roughly 800,000 distinct CDR3 sequences, under 35% of them appearing once. Sequenced material: cultured CD8+ T cells from PBMCs, taken from culture after CMV antigen stimulation. The receptor set was obtained from a human donor in good health (CMV status not recorded). Some clones in this sample may be carry-over from other donors' samples.

This clonotype was recorded only once. The chain joins TRBV7-9 to TRBJ1-6, with D unclear. The CDR3 runs 12 residues. With 5 bases removed from V and 8 bases from J, the gap between germline ends came to 7 bases. The germline V gene encodes CDR1 SEHNR and CDR2 FQNEAQ (reference sequence). The CDR3 nucleotides are TGTGCCAGCAGCGTCACCGATTCACCCCTCCACTTT. Protein: CASSVTDSPLHF.

This clonotype has just a few counts. The chain combines TRBV25-1 with TRBJ1-2; D uncertain. CDR3 size: 12 residues. V lost 3 bases to trimming and J lost 7 bases, with 9 bases between them. Germline CDR1 and CDR2: MGHDK and SYGVNS. CDR3 loop: CASSDLEAGYTF. The DNA for the CDR3 is TGTGCCAGCAGTGATCTGGAGGCTGGCTACACCTTC.

A remark on this clonotype: A read error is possible here, since a much larger clone lies one base away. The chain employs TRBV7-6 and TRBJ2-2; possibly TRBD2 for D (5 bases). Germline CDR1 reads SGHVS; CDR2 reads FNYEAQ. With 5 bases removed from V and 9 bases from J, the gap between germline ends came to 13 bases. The CDR3 has 13 amino acids. The CDR3 region has the DNA TGTGCCAGCAGCCCGTGGGAGCACCGGGAGCTGTTTTTT. It specifies CASSPWEHRELFF.

J is TRBJ2-1 and V is TRBV4-2, with 14 bases that match TRBD2. The CDR3 is 17 residues long. Germline CDR1 is LGHNA and CDR2 is YNFKEQ. V lost 4 bases, J lost 6 bases, and 8 bases stayed unmatched. The CDR3 reads CASSPQTSGGAVNEQFF. Written as DNA, the CDR3 is TGTGCCAGCAGCCCCCAGACTAGCGGGGGGGCGGTCAATGAGCAGTTCTTC.

The chain uses TRBV19 and TRBJ1-5, with D hard to call. The CDR3 sequence is 13 residues long. Per the germline V gene, CDR1 is LNHDA and CDR2 is SQIVND (reference sequence). V lost 9 bases and J lost 1, with 10 bases in between. The chain's CDR3 is CASASRSNQPQHF. As DNA, the CDR3 is TGTGCCAGCGCGAGTCGGAGCAATCAGCCCCAGCATTTT.

The table lists this clonotype with a count of one. This rearrangement joins TRBV5-6 to TRBJ2-7; 8 nucleotides agree with TRBD2. Germline lookup yields CDR1 SGHDT and CDR2 YYEEEE. The CDR3 length is 13 residues. Trimming took 5 bases from V and 2 from J; bases not matched to a gene: 3. CDR3 DNA sequence: TGTGCCAGCAGGAGTAGCGGGGCCTACGAGCAGTACGTC. Encoded protein: CASRSSGAYEQYV.

This clonotype came up a few times. The chain's CDR3 is CASSPTAGANYNEQFF. CDR3 nucleotide sequence: TGTGCCAGCAGCCCGACAGCGGGGGCCAACTACAATGAGCAGTTCTTC. This sequence joins TRBV7-9 and TRBJ2-1; 8 nucleotides match TRBD2. The germline CDR1 and CDR2 sequences are SEHNR and FQNEAQ (reference sequence). This CDR3 region has 16 residues. V lost 5 bases to trimming and J lost 3 bases; unmatched junction nucleotides: 9.

This chain connects TRBV27 to TRBJ1-5; D unclear. Germline V lookup: CDR1 MNHEY, CDR2 SMNVEV (reference sequence). V dropped 6 bases and J dropped 0 bases, with 12 bases sitting between them. The CDR3 totals 15 residues. CDR3 bases: TGTGCCAGCAGACCGCGATCGAATAGCAATCAGCCCCAGCATTTT. It codes for CASRPRSNSNQPQHF.

This clonotype was counted ten times or more. The rearrangement links TRBV6-5 to TRBJ2-1, with 7 nucleotides matching TRBD1. V lost 6 bases, J lost 4 bases, and 9 bases stayed unmatched. The CDR3 runs to 15 residues. Per the germline V gene, CDR1 is MNHEY and CDR2 is SVGAGI. DNA of the CDR3: TGTGCCAGCAGCCCACAGGGGCCAATATACAATGAGCAGTTCTTC. It encodes CASSPQGPIYNEQFF.

This clonotype was detected only a few times. CDR3 bases: TGCGCCAGCAGTATCCAGGGCATGATGAACACTGAAGCTTTCTTT. This translates into CASSIQGMMNTEAFF. V usage is TRBV23-1 and J usage is TRBJ1-1; a possible D gene is TRBD1 (5 bases). TRBV23-1 is an open reading frame whose function is uncertain. The CDR3 runs 15 residues. Trimming cost V 5 bases and J 0 bases, with 13 bases left between them.

The chain employs TRBV19 and TRBJ1-1, with D uncertain. The CDR3 spans 15 residues. Germline V CDR1 and CDR2: LNHDA, SQIVND (reference sequence). V was trimmed by 3 bases and J by 4 bases, leaving 15 bases between them. CDR3 DNA: TGTGCCAGTAGTATTTTCGGGTCGATCCCCACTGAAGCTTTCTTT. This translates into CASSIFGSIPTEAFF.

This clonotype appeared a few times. The CDR3, as DNA: TGTGCCAGCAGTGAGACGGCAAATGATGGAACCCAGTACTTC. It encodes CASSETANDGTQYF. This rearrangement joins TRBV7-6 to TRBJ2-5; D unresolved. In germline, CDR1 is SGHVS, CDR2 FNYEAQ. Trimming took 6 bases from V and 8 from J, leaving 19 bases between them. This CDR3 is 14 amino acids long.

This chain uses TRBV20-1 with TRBJ1-2; no clear D. The germline V gene has CDR1 DFQATT and CDR2 SNEGSKA (reference sequence). The CDR3 length is 14 residues. The V end lost 1 base, the J end lost 3 bases, and 12 bases lay between the germline ends. The CDR3 loop reads CSARAQTWDYGYTF. DNA for the CDR3: TGCAGTGCTAGAGCCCAAACATGGGACTATGGCTACACCTTC.

This clonotype has a count of ten or more. This chain links TRBV6-5 with TRBJ1-1, with a tentative D call TRBD1 (5 bases). The CDR3 spans 17 residues. V was cut by 0 bases and J by 4 bases, with 18 bases left in between. Germline CDR1 and CDR2: MNHEY and SVGAGI. The CDR3, as DNA: TGTGCCAGCAGTTACTCGATATTAGGGATCCAGGGCACTGAAGCTTTCTTT. Translating gives CASSYSILGIQGTEAFF.

This rearrangement joins TRBV27 to TRBJ2-2, with unresolved D. CDR1 is MNHEY and CDR2 is SMNVEV in the germline V gene (reference sequence). V was shortened by 3 bases and J by 5 bases, with 7 bases between the two germline ends. CDR3 length: 13 amino acids. Here the CDR3 reads CASSFQPTGELFF. CDR3 coding DNA: TGTGCCAGCAGTTTCCAGCCGACCGGGGAGCTGTTTTTT.

This clonotype came up a few times. In DNA, the CDR3 is TGTGCCAGCAGCGGGGACAGGGGGCCTGAAGCTTTCTTT. It yields the protein CASSGDRGPEAFF. J is TRBJ1-1 and V is TRBV7-9; 12 nucleotides line up with TRBD1. V lost 5 bases, J lost 6 bases, and 1 base stayed unmatched. The germline gives CDR1 SEHNR, CDR2 FQNEAQ (reference sequence). The CDR3 runs 13 residues.

The sample holds one count of this clonotype. The chain is built from TRBV11-2 and TRBJ2-2; D gene ambiguous. The CDR3 runs to 14 residues. Trimming removed 4 bases from V and 6 bases from J, with 12 bases in between. Germline assignment: CDR1 SGHAT and CDR2 FQNNGV. Here the CDR3 reads CASSSWTISGELFF. For the CDR3, the DNA is TGTGCCAGCAGCTCATGGACCATCTCCGGGGAGCTGTTTTTT.

V is TRBV6-1 and J is TRBJ1-5; D not certain. Deletions cut 8 bases from V and 11 bases from J, with 37 bases between. The CDR3 runs to 19 residues. Germline lookup yields CDR1 MNHNS and CDR2 SASEGT. CDR3 in DNA: TGTGCCAGCTCCCTTTTTCCGGTTCCAGGTCACAGTTACCAACGTGCCCAGCATTTT. This sequence encodes CASSLFPVPGHSYQRAQHF.

V gene TRBV27 combines with J gene TRBJ2-1; no clear D gene. Trimming shortened V by 2 bases and J by 7 bases, and 18 bases separated the two germline ends. The CDR3 length is 16 residues. Germline V gene data show CDR1 as MNHEY and CDR2 as SMNVEV (reference sequence). CDR3 loop: CASSLQIARNWNEQFF. CDR3 nucleotides: TGTGCCAGCAGTTTACAAATCGCTCGAAATTGGAATGAGCAGTTCTTC.

This clonotype was counted only a few times. The rearrangement joins TRBV10-3 to TRBJ2-1; D tentatively fits TRBD1 or TRBD2 (6 bases each). The CDR3 loop spans 14 amino acids. Germline-derived CDR1 and CDR2 are ENHRY and SYGVKD. V was pared by 4 bases and J by 5 bases, with 12 bases between. CDR3 in DNA: TGTGCCATCAGTGGGGGGGCGCCGGACAATGAGCAGTTCTTC. It codes for CAISGGAPDNEQFF.

This clonotype was picked up a small number of times. V is TRBV7-6 and J is TRBJ2-5; D is uncertain. CDR1 is SGHVS, CDR2 FNYEAQ, per germline. The CDR3 is made up of 15 amino acids. The V end lost 0 bases, the J end lost 2 bases, and 10 bases lay between the germline ends. The DNA of the CDR3 is TGTGCCAGCAGCTTAGCGTGGGCATCGCAAGAGACCCAGTACTTC. Its protein product is CASSLAWASQETQYF.

The chain has TRBV27 and TRBJ1-1; D uncertain. CDR1 and CDR2 (germline): MNHEY, SMNVEV (reference sequence). The CDR3 length is 16 residues. V lost 2 bases to trimming and J lost 3 bases, with 16 bases between them. The CDR3 region is CASSLTSVGYDTEAFF. The CDR3 DNA follows: TGTGCCAGCAGTTTAACGTCTGTAGGGTACGACACTGAAGCTTTCTTT.

The rearrangement uses TRBV6-1 and TRBJ2-5; D unresolved. Trimming removed 6 bases from V and 4 bases from J, with 27 bases in between. The CDR3 loop spans 18 amino acids. From germline, CDR1 is MNHNS and CDR2 SASEGT. The CDR3 here is CASSPRDVDLRTRETQYF. CDR3 DNA: TGTGCCAGCAGCCCGAGAGACGTGGACCTCCGTACCAGAGAGACCCAGTACTTC.

J is TRBJ1-2 and V is TRBV14; 10 bases are shared with TRBD1. CDR1 SGHDN and CDR2 FVKESK come from the germline V gene. The CDR3 length is 17 residues. The J segment lost 8 bases and the V segment lost 4 bases, leaving 16 bases of the junction unmatched. CDR3 sequence: CASSPGTGAVVTTGYTF. CDR3 DNA sequence: TGTGCCAGCAGCCCGGGGACAGGGGCGGTCGTAACGACCGGCTACACCTTC.

V usage is TRBV27 and J usage is TRBJ2-5; the D is unclear. The CDR3 runs to 14 residues. Trimming cost V 3 bases and J 3 bases, with 11 bases left between them. CDR1 is MNHEY, CDR2 SMNVEV, per germline (reference sequence). The chain's CDR3 is CASSLTIAEETQYF. In DNA form, the CDR3 reads TGTGCCAGCAGTTTGACAATAGCAGAAGAGACCCAGTACTTC.

In this sample, this clonotype turned up many times. The CDR3 nucleotides read TGTGCCAGCAGCTTCTTAGGGGGCGAAGTCAACTATGGCTACACCTTC. Its translation: CASSFLGGEVNYGYTF. J is TRBJ1-2 and V is TRBV7-9; 7 bases match TRBD1. The J segment lost 2 bases and the V segment lost 3 bases, leaving 9 bases of the junction unmatched. This CDR3 is built from 16 residues. Germline assignment: CDR1 SEHNR and CDR2 FQNEAQ (reference sequence). The full variable domain, its missing parts supplied by reference TRBV7-9 and TRBJ1-2, is DTGVSQNPRHKITKRGQNVTFRCDPISEHNRLYWYRQTLGQGPEFLTYFQNEAQLEKSRLLSDRFSAERPKGSFSTLEIQRTEQGDSAMYLCASSFLGGEVNYGYTFGSGTRLTVV.

This clonotype was counted a few times. This chain joins TRBV11-2 and TRBJ2-7; 8 bases align to TRBD1. The V and J ends lost 4 bases and 3 bases, in that order; junction bases with no gene match: 2. In germline, CDR1 is SGHAT, CDR2 FQNNGV. The CDR3 is 13 amino acids. The chain's CDR3 is CASSYTGGYEQYV. The CDR3 DNA sequence: TGTGCCAGCAGCTATACAGGGGGCTACGAGCAGTACGTC.

The chain uses TRBV12-5 and TRBJ1-4; 8 bases align to TRBD1. From germline, CDR1 is LGHNT and CDR2 FRNRAP. The trim removed 3 bases at V and 0 bases at J, leaving 18 bases unmatched. The CDR3 is 21 amino acids. The CDR3 nucleotides read TGTGCTAGTGGTTTTCATATACCGGGACAGGAGAAAACTTCAACTAATGAAAAACTGTTTTTT. Residues: CASGFHIPGQEKTSTNEKLFF. Drawing the rest from reference TRBV12-5 and TRBJ1-4, the complete variable domain is DARVTQTPRHKVTEMGQEVTMRCQPILGHNTVFWYRQTMMQGLELLAYFRNRAPLDDSGMPKDRFSAEMPDATLATLKIQPSEPRDSAVYFCASGFHIPGQEKTSTNEKLFFGSGTQLSVL.

The chain carries TRBV7-9 and TRBJ2-1; weak D call: TRBD2 (5 bases). CDR1 is SEHNR and CDR2 is FQNEAQ in the germline V gene (reference sequence). V lost 3 bases and J lost 9, with 9 bases in between. This CDR3 spans 12 amino acids. The CDR3 sequence is CASSLREGEQFF. The CDR3 bases are TGTGCCAGCAGCTTGAGGGAAGGTGAGCAGTTCTTC.